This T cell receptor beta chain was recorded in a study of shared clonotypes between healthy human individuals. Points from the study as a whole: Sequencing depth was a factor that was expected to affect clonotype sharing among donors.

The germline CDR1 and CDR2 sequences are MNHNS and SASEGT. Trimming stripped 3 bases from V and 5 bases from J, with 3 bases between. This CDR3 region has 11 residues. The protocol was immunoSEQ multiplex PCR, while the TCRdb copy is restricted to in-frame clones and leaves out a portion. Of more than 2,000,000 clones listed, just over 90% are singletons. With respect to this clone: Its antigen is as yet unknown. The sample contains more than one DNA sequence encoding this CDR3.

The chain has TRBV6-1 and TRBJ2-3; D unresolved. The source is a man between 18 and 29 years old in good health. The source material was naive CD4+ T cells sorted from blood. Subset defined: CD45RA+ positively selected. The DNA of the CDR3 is TGTGCCAGCAGTGAGCAAGATACGCAGTATTTT. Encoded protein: CASSEQDTQYF.